This paragraph covers one T cell receptor beta chain sequence. Its antigen is still unknown. The germline gives CDR1 LGHDT, CDR2 YNNKEL (reference sequence). Trimming pared 4 bases from V and 3 bases from J, leaving 4 bases between. The CDR3 contains 11 residues. Assay used: immunoSEQ multiplex PCR; TCRdb lists only in-frame clones, some missing. The table lists under 200,000 clones, about 92% of them singletons. This entry comes from a study of T cell responses to AZD1222 COVID-19 vaccine. Overall study findings and caveats: Females made up more of the donors, who were largely white British, and clonal diversity may have come out too low. Breadth and depth of Spike-specific TCRs rose after two AZD1222 doses. Repertoire sampling occurred only after the peak T cell response. Nearly half of spike-specific TCRs reportedly go after variant regions that carry no mutations.

The origin of this receptor is an adult in good health. The chain combines TRBV3-1 (or the pseudogene TRBV3-2) with TRBJ2-7, with unresolved D. The material sequenced was peripheral blood, taken on day 0 of AZD1222 vaccination. This CDR3 reads CASSLGYEQYF. For the CDR3, the DNA is TGTGCCAGCAGCCTGGGCTACGAGCAGTACTTC.